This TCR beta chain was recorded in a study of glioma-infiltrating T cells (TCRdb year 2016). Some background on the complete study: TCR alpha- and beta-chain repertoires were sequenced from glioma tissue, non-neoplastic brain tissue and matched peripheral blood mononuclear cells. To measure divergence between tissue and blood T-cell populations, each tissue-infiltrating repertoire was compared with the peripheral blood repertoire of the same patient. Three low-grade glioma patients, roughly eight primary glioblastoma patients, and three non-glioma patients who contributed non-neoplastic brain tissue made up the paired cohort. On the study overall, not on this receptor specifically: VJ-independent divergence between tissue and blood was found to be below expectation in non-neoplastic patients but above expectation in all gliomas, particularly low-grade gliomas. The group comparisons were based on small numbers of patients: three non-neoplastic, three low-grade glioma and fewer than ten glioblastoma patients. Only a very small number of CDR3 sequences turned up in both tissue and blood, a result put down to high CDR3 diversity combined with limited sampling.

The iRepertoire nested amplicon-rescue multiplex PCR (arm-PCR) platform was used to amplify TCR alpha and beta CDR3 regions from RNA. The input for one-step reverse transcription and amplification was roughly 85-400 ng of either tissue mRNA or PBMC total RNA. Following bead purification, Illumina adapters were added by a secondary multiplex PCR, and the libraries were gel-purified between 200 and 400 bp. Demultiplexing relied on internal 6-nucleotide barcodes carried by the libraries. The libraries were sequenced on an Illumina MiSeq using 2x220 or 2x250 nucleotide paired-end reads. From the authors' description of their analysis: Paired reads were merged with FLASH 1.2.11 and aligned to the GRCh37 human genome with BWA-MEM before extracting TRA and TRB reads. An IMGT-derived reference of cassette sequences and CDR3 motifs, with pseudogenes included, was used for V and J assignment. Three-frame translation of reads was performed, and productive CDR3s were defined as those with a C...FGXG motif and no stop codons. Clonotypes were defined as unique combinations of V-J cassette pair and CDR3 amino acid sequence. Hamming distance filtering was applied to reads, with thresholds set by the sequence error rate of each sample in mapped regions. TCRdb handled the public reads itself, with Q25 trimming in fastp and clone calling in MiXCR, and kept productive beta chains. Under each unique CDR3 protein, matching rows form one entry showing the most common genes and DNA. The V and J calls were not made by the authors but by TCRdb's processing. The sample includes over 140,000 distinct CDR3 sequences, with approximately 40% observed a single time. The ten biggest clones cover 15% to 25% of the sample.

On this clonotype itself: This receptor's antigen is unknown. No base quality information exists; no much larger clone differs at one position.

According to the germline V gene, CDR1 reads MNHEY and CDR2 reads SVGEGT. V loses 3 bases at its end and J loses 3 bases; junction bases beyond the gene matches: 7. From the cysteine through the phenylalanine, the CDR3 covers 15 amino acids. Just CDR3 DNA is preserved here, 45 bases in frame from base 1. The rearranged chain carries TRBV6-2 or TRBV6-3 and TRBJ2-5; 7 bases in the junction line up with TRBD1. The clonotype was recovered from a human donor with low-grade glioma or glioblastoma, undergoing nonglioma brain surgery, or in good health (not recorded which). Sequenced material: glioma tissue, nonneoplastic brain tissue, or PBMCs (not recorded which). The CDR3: CASSYTGTDEETQYF. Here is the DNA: TGTGCCAGCAGTTATACAGGGACAGATGAAGAGACCCAGTACTTC.